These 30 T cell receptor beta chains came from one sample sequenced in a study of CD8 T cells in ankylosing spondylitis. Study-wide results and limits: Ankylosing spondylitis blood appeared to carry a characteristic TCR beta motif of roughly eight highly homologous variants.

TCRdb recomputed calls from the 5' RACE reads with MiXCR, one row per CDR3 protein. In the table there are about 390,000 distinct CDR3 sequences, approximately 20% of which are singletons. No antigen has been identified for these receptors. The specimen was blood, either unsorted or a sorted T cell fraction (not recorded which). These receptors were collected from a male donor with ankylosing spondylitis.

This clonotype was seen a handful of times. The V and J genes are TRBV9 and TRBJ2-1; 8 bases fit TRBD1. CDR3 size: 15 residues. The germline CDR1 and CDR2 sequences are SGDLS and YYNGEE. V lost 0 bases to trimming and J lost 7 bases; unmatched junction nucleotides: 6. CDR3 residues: CASSVGDRLSNEQFF. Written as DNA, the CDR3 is TGTGCCAGCAGCGTAGGGGACAGGCTTTCGAATGAGCAGTTCTTC.

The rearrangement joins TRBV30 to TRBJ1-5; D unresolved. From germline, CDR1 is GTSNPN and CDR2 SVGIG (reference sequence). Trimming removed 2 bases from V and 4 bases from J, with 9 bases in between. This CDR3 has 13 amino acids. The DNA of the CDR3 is TGTGCCTGGAGTCCCCAGGAAAATCAGCCCCAGCATTTT. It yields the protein CAWSPQENQPQHF.

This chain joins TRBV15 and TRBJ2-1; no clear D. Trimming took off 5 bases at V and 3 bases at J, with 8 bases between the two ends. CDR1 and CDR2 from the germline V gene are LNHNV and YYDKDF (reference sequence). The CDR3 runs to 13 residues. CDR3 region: CATSPRIYNEQFF. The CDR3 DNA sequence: TGTGCCACCAGCCCGCGGATCTACAATGAGCAGTTCTTC.

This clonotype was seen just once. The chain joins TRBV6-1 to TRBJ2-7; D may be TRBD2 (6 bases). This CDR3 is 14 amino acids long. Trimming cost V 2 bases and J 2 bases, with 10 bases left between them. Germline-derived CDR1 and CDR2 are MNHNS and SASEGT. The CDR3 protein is CASSEQAGTYEQYF. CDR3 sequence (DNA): TGTGCCAGCAGTGAACAGGCGGGAACCTACGAGCAGTACTTC.

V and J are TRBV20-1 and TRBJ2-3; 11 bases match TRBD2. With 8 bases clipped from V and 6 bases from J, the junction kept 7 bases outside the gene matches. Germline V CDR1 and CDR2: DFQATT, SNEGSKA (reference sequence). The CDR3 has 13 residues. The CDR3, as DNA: TGCAGTTGGTTAGCGGGAGGGCGGGATACGCAGTATTTT. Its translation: CSWLAGGRDTQYF.

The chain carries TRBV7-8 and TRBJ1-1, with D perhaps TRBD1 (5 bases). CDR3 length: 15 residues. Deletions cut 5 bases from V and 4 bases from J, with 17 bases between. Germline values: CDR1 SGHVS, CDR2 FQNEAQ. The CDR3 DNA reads TGTGCCAGCAGCACACGGGGGACCTTCGGCACTGAAGCTTTCTTT. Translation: CASSTRGTFGTEAFF.

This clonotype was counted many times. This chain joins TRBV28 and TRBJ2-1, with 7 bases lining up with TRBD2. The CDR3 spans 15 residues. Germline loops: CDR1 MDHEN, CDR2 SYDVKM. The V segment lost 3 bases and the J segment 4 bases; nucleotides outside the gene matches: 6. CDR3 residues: CASSLVAGLYNEQFF. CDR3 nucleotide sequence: TGTGCCAGCAGTTTGGTAGCGGGCCTATACAATGAGCAGTTCTTC.

CDR3: CATETGVGGEAFF. The CDR3 DNA reads TGTGCCACCGAGACAGGGGTCGGTGGTGAAGCTTTCTTT. The chain carries TRBV11-3 and TRBJ1-1, with 8 bases lining up with TRBD1. Per the germline V gene, CDR1 is SGHNT and CDR2 is YENEEA. There are 13 residues in the CDR3. Losses at the gene ends were 10 bases for V and 7 bases for J; bases not matched to a gene: 11.

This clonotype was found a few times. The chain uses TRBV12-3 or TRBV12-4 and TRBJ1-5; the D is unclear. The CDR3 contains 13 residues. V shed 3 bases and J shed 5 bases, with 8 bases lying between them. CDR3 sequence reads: CASSFQFDQPQHF. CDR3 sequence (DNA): TGTGCCAGCAGTTTTCAGTTCGATCAGCCCCAGCATTTT.

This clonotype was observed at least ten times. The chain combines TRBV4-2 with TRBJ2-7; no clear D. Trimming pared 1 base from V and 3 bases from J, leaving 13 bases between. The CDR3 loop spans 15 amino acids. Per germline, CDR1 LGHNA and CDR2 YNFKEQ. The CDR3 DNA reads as TGTGCCAGCAGCCAAGCCCATCGCCCGGACTACGAGCAGTACTTC. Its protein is CASSQAHRPDYEQYF.

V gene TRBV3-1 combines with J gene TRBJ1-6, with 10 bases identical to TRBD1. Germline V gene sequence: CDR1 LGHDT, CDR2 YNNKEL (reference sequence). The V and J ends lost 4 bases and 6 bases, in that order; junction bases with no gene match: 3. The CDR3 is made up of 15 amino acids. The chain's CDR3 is CASSPRQGANSPLHF. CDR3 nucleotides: TGTGCCAGCAGCCCACGACAGGGGGCTAATTCACCCCTCCACTTT.

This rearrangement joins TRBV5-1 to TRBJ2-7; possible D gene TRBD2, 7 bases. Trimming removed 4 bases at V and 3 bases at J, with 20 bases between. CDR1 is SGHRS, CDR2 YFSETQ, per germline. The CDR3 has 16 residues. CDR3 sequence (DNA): TGCGCCAGCAGCACCCTCACAGGGACTACCCTCTACGAGCAGTACTTC. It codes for CASSTLTGTTLYEQYF.

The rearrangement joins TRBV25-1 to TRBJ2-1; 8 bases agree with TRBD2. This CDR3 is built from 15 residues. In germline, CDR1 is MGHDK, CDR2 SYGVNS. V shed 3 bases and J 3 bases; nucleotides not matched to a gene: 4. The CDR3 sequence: CASSEAGGLYNEQFF. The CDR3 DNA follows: TGTGCCAGCAGTGAGGCGGGAGGCCTCTACAATGAGCAGTTCTTC.

For the CDR3, the DNA is TGTGCCAGCAGTTTAGCGCAAGTTCAAGAGACCCAGTACTTC. Translating it yields CASSLAQVQETQYF. This chain connects TRBV12-3 or TRBV12-4 to TRBJ2-5, with D unclear. Trimming cost V 0 bases and J 2 bases, with 7 bases left between them. The CDR3 is 14 residues long.

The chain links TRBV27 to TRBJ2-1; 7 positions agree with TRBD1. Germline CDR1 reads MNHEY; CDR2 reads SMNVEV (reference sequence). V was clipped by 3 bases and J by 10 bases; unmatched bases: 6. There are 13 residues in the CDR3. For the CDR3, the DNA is TGTGCCAGCAGTTTCAGGGGGTCCAGGGAGCAGTTCTTC. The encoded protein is CASSFRGSREQFF.

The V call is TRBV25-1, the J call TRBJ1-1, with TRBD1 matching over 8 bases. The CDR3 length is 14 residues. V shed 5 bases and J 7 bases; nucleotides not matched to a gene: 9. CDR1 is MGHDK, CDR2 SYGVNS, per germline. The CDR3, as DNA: TGTGCCAGCAGTTCCAGACAGGGGTTGGTTGAAGCTTTCTTT. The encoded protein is CASSSRQGLVEAFF.

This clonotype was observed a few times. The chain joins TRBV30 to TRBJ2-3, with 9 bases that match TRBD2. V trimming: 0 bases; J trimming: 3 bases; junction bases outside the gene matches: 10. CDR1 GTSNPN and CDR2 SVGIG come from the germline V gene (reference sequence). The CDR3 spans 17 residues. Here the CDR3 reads CAWSVGTSSWITDTQYF. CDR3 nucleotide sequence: TGTGCCTGGAGTGTGGGGACTAGCTCTTGGATAACAGATACGCAGTATTTT.

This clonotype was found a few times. The DNA of the CDR3 is TGTGCCAGCAGCGTAGGAGGGGGGCCGGACGAGCAGTACTTC. As protein: CASSVGGGPDEQYF. The chain uses TRBV9 and TRBJ2-7, with D perhaps given as TRBD1 or TRBD2 (6 bases each). CDR1 is SGDLS and CDR2 is YYNGEE in the germline V gene. The CDR3 contains 14 residues. V was pared by 0 bases and J by 5 bases, with 12 bases between.

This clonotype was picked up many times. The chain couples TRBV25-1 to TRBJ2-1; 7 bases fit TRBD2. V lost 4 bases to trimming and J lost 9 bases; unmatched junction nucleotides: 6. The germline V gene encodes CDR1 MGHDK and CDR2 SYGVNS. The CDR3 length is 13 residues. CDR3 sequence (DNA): TGTGCCAGCAGTGCCGGACTAGTCGGTGAGCAGTTCTTC. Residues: CASSAGLVGEQFF.

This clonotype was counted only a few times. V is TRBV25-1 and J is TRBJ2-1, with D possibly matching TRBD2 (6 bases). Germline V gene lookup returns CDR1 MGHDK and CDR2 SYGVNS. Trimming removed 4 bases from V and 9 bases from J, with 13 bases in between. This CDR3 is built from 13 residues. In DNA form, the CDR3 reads TGTGCCAGCAGTGCACCAACTAGCTCTGAGCAGTTCTTC. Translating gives CASSAPTSSEQFF.

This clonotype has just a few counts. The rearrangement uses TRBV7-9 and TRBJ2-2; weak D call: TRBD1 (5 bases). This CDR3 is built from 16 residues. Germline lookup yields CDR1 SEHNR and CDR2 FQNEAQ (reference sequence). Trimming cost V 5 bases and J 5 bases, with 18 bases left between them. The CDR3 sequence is CASSGLGAPGTGELFF. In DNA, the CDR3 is TGTGCCAGCAGCGGTCTAGGGGCGCCCGGAACCGGGGAGCTGTTTTTT.

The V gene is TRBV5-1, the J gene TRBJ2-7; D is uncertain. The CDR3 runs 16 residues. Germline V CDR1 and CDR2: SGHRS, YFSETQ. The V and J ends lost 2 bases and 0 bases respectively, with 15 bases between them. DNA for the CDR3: TGCGCCAGCAGCTTCCAGGCGATTACCACCTCCTACGAGCAGTACTTC. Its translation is CASSFQAITTSYEQYF.

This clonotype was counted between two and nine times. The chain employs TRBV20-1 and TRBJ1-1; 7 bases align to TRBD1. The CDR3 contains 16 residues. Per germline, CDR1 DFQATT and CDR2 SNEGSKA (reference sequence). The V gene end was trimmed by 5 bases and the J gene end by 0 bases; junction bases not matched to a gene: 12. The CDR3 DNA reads TGCAGTGCTCCCCTCGACCCGGGACAGCTGAACACTGAAGCTTTCTTT. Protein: CSAPLDPGQLNTEAFF.

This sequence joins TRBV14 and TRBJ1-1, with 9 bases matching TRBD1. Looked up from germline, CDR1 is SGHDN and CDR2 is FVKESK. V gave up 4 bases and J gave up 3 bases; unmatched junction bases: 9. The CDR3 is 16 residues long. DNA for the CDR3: TGTGCCAGCAGCCCTTGGACAGGGGATGGGCACACTGAAGCTTTCTTT. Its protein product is CASSPWTGDGHTEAFF.

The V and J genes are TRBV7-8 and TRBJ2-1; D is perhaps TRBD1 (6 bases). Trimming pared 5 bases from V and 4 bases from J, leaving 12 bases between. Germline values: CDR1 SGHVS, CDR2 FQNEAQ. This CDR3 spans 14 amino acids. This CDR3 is CASSAEQGYNEQFF. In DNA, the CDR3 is TGTGCCAGCAGCGCAGAACAGGGTTACAATGAGCAGTTCTTC.

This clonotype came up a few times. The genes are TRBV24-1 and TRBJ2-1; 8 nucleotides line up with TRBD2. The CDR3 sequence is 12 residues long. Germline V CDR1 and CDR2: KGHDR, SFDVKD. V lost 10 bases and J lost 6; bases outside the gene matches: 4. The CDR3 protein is CATGAGVNEQFF. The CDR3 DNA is TGTGCCACTGGAGCGGGAGTCAATGAGCAGTTCTTC.

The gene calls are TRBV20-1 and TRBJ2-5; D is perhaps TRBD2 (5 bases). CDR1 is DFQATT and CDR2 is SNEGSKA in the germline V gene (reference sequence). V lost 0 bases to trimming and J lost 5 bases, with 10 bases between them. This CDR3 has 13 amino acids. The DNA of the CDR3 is TGCAGTGCTAGAGATCGGGGATGGGAGACCCAGTACTTC. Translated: CSARDRGWETQYF.

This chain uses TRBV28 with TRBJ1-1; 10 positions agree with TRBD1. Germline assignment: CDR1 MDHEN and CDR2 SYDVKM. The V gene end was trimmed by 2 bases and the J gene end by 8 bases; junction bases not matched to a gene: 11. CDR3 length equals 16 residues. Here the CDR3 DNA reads TGTGCCAGCAGTTTAGGGGACAGGGGTTCCCCACCGGAAGCTTTCTTT. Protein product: CASSLGDRGSPPEAFF.

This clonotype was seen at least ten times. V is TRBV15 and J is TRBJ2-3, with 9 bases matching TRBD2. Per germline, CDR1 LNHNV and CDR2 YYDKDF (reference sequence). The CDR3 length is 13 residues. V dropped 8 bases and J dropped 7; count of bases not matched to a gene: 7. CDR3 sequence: CATSAGGRNTQYF. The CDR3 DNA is TGTGCCACCTCAGCGGGAGGAAGAAATACGCAGTATTTT.

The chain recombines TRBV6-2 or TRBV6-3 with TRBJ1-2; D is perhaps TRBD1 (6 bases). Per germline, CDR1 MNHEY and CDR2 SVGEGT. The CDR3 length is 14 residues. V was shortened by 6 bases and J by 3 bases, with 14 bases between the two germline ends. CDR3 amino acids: CASSPDSLYYGYTF. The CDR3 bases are TGTGCCAGCAGCCCGGACAGCCTATACTATGGCTACACCTTC.